These 5 T cell receptor beta chains share one sample of origin, sequenced in a study of OX40 agonist ivuxolimab in advanced cancers. The library was prepared using the immunoSEQ multiplex PCR assay. TCRdb holds this immuneACCESS table with in-frame rearrangements only. Some clones are missing; in checked studies, unresolved V genes explain under half, and the rest has no known cause. In this sample the table shows 82,000 or so clones, approximately 85% of which occur a single time. The ten largest clonotypes hold 2% to 2.5% of the sample. Material: CD4+ or CD8+ T cells sorted from blood, obtained in a trial of the OX40 agonist ivuxolimab. Every receptor here comes from an adult with an advanced solid tumor such as melanoma, head and neck, liver or kidney cancer.

There are a few counts of this clone. The chain carries TRBV7-9 and TRBJ2-1; no clear D gene. CDR3 length: 11 amino acids. Deletions cut 1 base from V and 8 bases from J, with 3 bases between. The germline V gene has CDR1 SEHNR and CDR2 FQNEAQ (reference sequence). The CDR3 DNA sequence: TGTGCCAGCAGCTTAGACTATGAGCAGTTCTTC. Translated: CASSLDYEQFF.

This sequence joins TRBV5-4 and TRBJ2-1; D uncertain. The CDR3 spans 15 residues. V was cut by 0 bases and J by 9 bases, with 16 bases left in between. Germline CDR1 is SGHNT and CDR2 is YYREEE (reference sequence). Here the CDR3 reads CASSLDLSQLGEQFF. In DNA, the CDR3 is TGTGCCAGCAGCTTGGATCTCTCCCAACTCGGTGAGCAGTTCTTC.

This clone has only one observation. Here the CDR3 DNA reads TGCAGCGTTGAAATTCAGTCTAGAACCAAAAACATTCAGTACTTC. Translated, it gives CSVEIQSRTKNIQYF. V gene TRBV29-1 combines with J gene TRBJ2-4; D is undetermined. The CDR3 covers 15 residues. V was pared by 2 bases and J by 2 bases, with 13 bases between. The germline gives CDR1 SQVTM, CDR2 ANQGSEA.

Turning to this clone: This same CDR3 is encoded by further DNA sequences in the sample. CDR3 protein: CASSLEGSTNYGYTF. The CDR3 nucleotides read TGTGCCAGCAGCTTAGAGGGCAGTACTAACTATGGCTACACCTTC. This chain links TRBV11-2 with TRBJ1-2, with D hard to call. Germline V CDR1 and CDR2: SGHAT, FQNNGV. CDR3 length equals 15 residues. V lost 0 bases, J lost 0 bases, and 8 bases lay in between.

The chain combines TRBV30 with TRBJ2-2; TRBD2 matches 9 bases. Unmatched junction bases numbered 0, after V lost 0 bases and J lost 1 base. Per germline, CDR1 GTSNPN and CDR2 SVGIG (reference sequence). The CDR3 is 15 residues long. CDR3 in amino acids: CAWSVLAGNTGELFF. CDR3 coding DNA: TGTGCCTGGAGTGTACTAGCGGGGAACACCGGGGAGCTGTTTTTT. Variable domain in full (rest from reference TRBV30 and TRBJ2-2): SQTIHQWPATLVQPVGSPLSLECTVEGTSNPNLYWYRQAAGRGLQLLFYSVGIGQISSEVPQNLSASRPQDRQFILSSKKLLLSDSGFYLCAWSVLAGNTGELFFGEGSRLTVL.